This T cell receptor (beta chain) originates from a study of T-cell reconstitution after alpha-beta-depleted transplantation in children. This clonotype has at least ten counts. J was trimmed by 3 bases and V by 4 bases; bases with no gene match: 7. The germline gives CDR1 MNHEY, CDR2 SVGAGI. This CDR3 has 15 residues. Unique molecular identifiers featured in how the TCRbeta library was prepared. MiXCR, run by TCRdb on the PCR reads, gives a single entry per CDR3 protein. The table has tens of thousands of distinct CDR3 sequences, 7.3% seen once; the top ten hold approximately 2.3%. The receptor's source is a human donor who donated a stem cell graft to a child with acute lymphoblastic leukemia. The rearrangement links TRBV6-5 to TRBJ2-3; TRBD1 aligns across 7 bases. This material consisted of PBMCs from the stem cell graft donor, taken from the stem cell graft. The CDR3 protein is CASSLRQGITDTQYF. The CDR3, as DNA: TGTGCCAGCAGTTTACGACAGGGAATTACAGATACGCAGTATTTT.